The rows below give T cell receptor beta chains drawn from one sample of a study of blood T cell repertoires in COVID-19. Data came from immunoSEQ multiplex PCR; TCRdb stores just in-frame clones and leaves some out. The table has 180,000 or so clones, 80% to 90% seen once; the top ten hold roughly 11%. Sequenced: peripheral blood. Receptors originate from a woman in her forties with COVID-19, enrolled during active disease. CDR3s include the opening cysteine and the closing phenylalanine or tryptophan. A D gene is named only where the DNA matches it firmly. Where a row states a size, it is once, few, many or the class of an expanded clone; other rows omit it.

CDR3nt,CDR3aa,abundance,len,d_gene,j_gene,v_gene
TGTGCCAGCAGCCAAGAATTCGGTCGTGGAGTTGGCTACACCTTC,CASSQEFGRGVGYTF,once,15,NA,TRBJ1-2,TRBV3-1/TRBV3-2
TGTGCCAGTCGTCAAGCGGGAGGGCCTAGAACAGATACGCAGTATTTT,CASRQAGGPRTDTQYF,NA,16,TRBD2,TRBJ2-3,TRBV19
TGTGCCAGCAGTTTCCCACGGGGGACTAACATAAATGAGCAGTTCTTC,CASSFPRGTNINEQFF,NA,16,TRBD2,TRBJ2-1,TRBV27
TGTGCCAGCAGCCTAGGGGGAGCGAACACCGGGGAGCTGTTTTTT,CASSLGGANTGELFF,NA,15,NA,TRBJ2-2,TRBV3-1/TRBV3-2
TGTGCCAGCAGTTTAGGAGCTAGGTATCAGCCCCAGCATTTT,CASSLGARYQPQHF,few,14,NA,TRBJ1-5,TRBV28
TGTGCCAGCAGTTGGACATTGTACAATGAGCAGTTCTTC,CASSWTLYNEQFF,NA,13,NA,TRBJ2-1,TRBV27
TGTGCTAGTGGTTCGGGTGCCTATGACTACACCTTC,CASGSGAYDYTF,NA,12,NA,TRBJ1-2,TRBV12-5
TGTGCCAGCTCCCCGGGAAACAAAAACATTCAGTACTTC,CASSPGNKNIQYF,NA,13,NA,TRBJ2-4,TRBV9
TGTGCCAGCAGTTACCTAACAGGGATCGATGAGCAGTTCTTC,CASSYLTGIDEQFF,NA,14,NA,TRBJ2-1,TRBV6-5
TGTGCCAGCAGTCACAACAGGGTTGGCTACACCTTC,CASSHNRVGYTF,many,12,NA,TRBJ1-2,TRBV25-1
TGTGCCAGTAGTCTCAAACAGGGGGTGGCAACTAATGAAAAACTGTTTTTT,CASSLKQGVATNEKLFF,NA,17,TRBD1,TRBJ1-4,TRBV19
TGCGCCAGCAGCCAAGATCAGGTCTCTGGCTACAATGAGCAGTTCTTC,CASSQDQVSGYNEQFF,once,16,NA,TRBJ2-1,TRBV4-1
TGTGCCAGCAGCTTACGGGAGAGTGCAGAGACCCAGTACTTC,CASSLRESAETQYF,NA,14,NA,TRBJ2-5,TRBV7-9
TGTGCCAGCGGCAAGTCTGGCCTGAACACTGAAGCTTTCTTT,CASGKSGLNTEAFF,NA,14,NA,TRBJ1-1,TRBV9
TGTGCCAGTAGTATAGAGGCTAGCGGGAGGCGGAATGAGCAGTTCTTC,CASSIEASGRRNEQFF,NA,16,TRBD2,TRBJ2-1,TRBV19
TGTGCCAGCGGGGGCGGTGTCGGTAATTCACCCCTCCACTTT,CASGGGVGNSPLHF,NA,14,NA,TRBJ1-6,TRBV6-5
TGCGCCAGCAGCTCCGGACTAGTAATTCGTCCCGGGGAGCTGTTTTTT,CASSSGLVIRPGELFF,NA,16,TRBD2,TRBJ2-2,TRBV5-1
TGTGCCAGCAGCTTTTCGGCGGGAGCCTTCAACAATGAGCAGTTCTTC,CASSFSAGAFNNEQFF,NA,16,TRBD2,TRBJ2-1,TRBV5-6
TGTGCCAGCAGAACGAACGGGAACACTGAAGCTTTCTTT,CASRTNGNTEAFF,NA,13,NA,TRBJ1-1,TRBV6-5
TGTGCCAGCAGCCGGGGGACAGGGCTTAATGAAAAACTGTTTTTT,CASSRGTGLNEKLFF,NA,15,TRBD1,TRBJ1-4,TRBV5-6
TGCGCCAGCAGAAAGGACAGGGCAAACTATGGCTACACCTTC,CASRKDRANYGYTF,NA,14,TRBD1,TRBJ1-2,TRBV5-1
TGTGCCAGCAGTTACCGGCAGGGTACTGAAGCTTTCTTT,CASSYRQGTEAFF,many,13,NA,TRBJ1-1,TRBV6-5
TGTGCCAGCAGCCCCGGGACTAGCGGGGGGGCAACTAGCACAGATACGCAGTATTTT,CASSPGTSGGATSTDTQYF,NA,19,TRBD2,TRBJ2-3,TRBV4-2
TGTGCCAGCAGCGTAACACGTTCCTCCGGGGAGCTGTTTTTT,CASSVTRSSGELFF,few,14,NA,TRBJ2-2,TRBV7-8
TGTGCCAGCCGGGACAGACTCACAGATACGCAGTATTTT,CASRDRLTDTQYF,NA,13,TRBD1,TRBJ2-3,TRBV14
TGTGCCAGTAGTATCGGTCCCCCAGATACGCAGTATTTT,CASSIGPPDTQYF,NA,13,NA,TRBJ2-3,TRBV19
TGTGCCAGCAGTTACGCAGGGGGACGAAATCAGCCCCAGCATTTT,CASSYAGGRNQPQHF,few,15,TRBD1,TRBJ1-5,TRBV6-2/TRBV6-3
TGTGCCAGCAGTTATAGAGGACAGGGGGCGTCTGGGGCCAACGTCCTGACTTTC,CASSYRGQGASGANVLTF,NA,18,TRBD1,TRBJ2-6,TRBV5-4
TGTGCCACCAAGGGGAAGAGCGGGAGACTCCACGAGCAGTACTTC,CATKGKSGRLHEQYF,NA,15,TRBD2,TRBJ2-7,TRBV15
TGTGCCAGCAGCCCCCGATCGTTGTCGAGGGGGATGTACTTC,CASSPRSLSRGMYF,NA,14,NA,TRBJ2-7,TRBV7-8
TGTGCCAGCAGTTTGCCTAGCGGGAACACCGGGGAGCTGTTTTTT,CASSLPSGNTGELFF,NA,15,TRBD2,TRBJ2-2,TRBV28
TGTGCCACACGTAGCGGGAGCTCGAATGAGCAGTTCTTC,CATRSGSSNEQFF,NA,13,TRBD2,TRBJ2-1,TRBV10-3
TGTGCCAGCAGGAGATACGCCGGGACAGTGAATTCACCCCTCCACTTT,CASRRYAGTVNSPLHF,NA,16,TRBD1,TRBJ1-6,TRBV11-2
TGCGCCAGCAGTGAGCGTCGAGGGAGGGACCTGTACAATGAGCAGTTCTTC,CASSERRGRDLYNEQFF,NA,17,TRBD2,TRBJ2-1,TRBV10-2
TGCGCCAGCAGCTTGGGGCTAGCGGGAAACAATGAGCAGTTCTTC,CASSLGLAGNNEQFF,NA,15,TRBD2,TRBJ2-1,TRBV5-1
TGTGCCAGCAGTGAAAAGGCCCTAGCGAACAATGAGCAGTTCTTC,CASSEKALANNEQFF,NA,15,NA,TRBJ2-1,TRBV6-1
TGTGCCACCAGCGCCTCGGGGGTGGTTGGTCCAGATACGCAGTATTTT,CATSASGVVGPDTQYF,NA,16,NA,TRBJ2-3,TRBV15
TGTGCCAGCAGCAAAGATTGGATGGGCCGAGCCAAAAACATTCAGTACTTC,CASSKDWMGRAKNIQYF,few,17,NA,TRBJ2-4,TRBV21-1
TGTGCCAGCTCACCTGACGGGGGGCTTGGCTACACCTTC,CASSPDGGLGYTF,NA,13,NA,TRBJ1-2,TRBV18
TGCGCCAGCAGCCGCGGACTATTGACCCAAGAGACCCAGTACTTC,CASSRGLLTQETQYF,NA,15,NA,TRBJ2-5,TRBV5-1
TGCGCCAGCGCCCCCGGGACTAGCGGAAACACCGGGGAGCTGTTTTTT,CASAPGTSGNTGELFF,NA,16,TRBD2,TRBJ2-2,TRBV10-1
TGTGCCTGGGCTGTCTTGACACAAGAGACCCAGTACTTC,CAWAVLTQETQYF,once,13,NA,TRBJ2-5,TRBV30
TGTGCCAGCAGTTTTGGCCTCAATCAGCCCCAGCATTTT,CASSFGLNQPQHF,NA,13,NA,TRBJ1-5,TRBV12-3/TRBV12-4
TGTGCCAGCAGTCCCCAGAGGGCCGGGCGGCCCTATGGCTACACCTTC,CASSPQRAGRPYGYTF,NA,16,NA,TRBJ1-2,TRBV28